The rows below give T cell receptor beta chains drawn from one sample of a study of Graves' ophthalmopathy and Graves' hyperthyroidism. TCRdb used MiXCR to reprocess the multiplex PCR reads, holding one entry per CDR3 protein. The sample has hundreds of thousands of distinct CDR3 sequences, more than 40% seen once. Sequenced sample: peripheral blood. These receptors came from an adult man with Graves' ophthalmopathy. CDR3s include the opening cysteine and the closing phenylalanine or tryptophan. A D gene is named only where the DNA matches it firmly. Clone sizes are given selectively: once, few, many, or a class where the clone is expanded.

size	D	V	length	J	CDR3	DNA
NA	NA	TRBV7-3	17	TRBJ2-6	CASRIIKDRSGANVLTF	TGTGCCAGCAGGATAATTAAGGACCGCTCTGGGGCCAACGTCCTGACTTTC
NA	NA	TRBV25-1	14	TRBJ1-3	CASSEANYGNTIYF	TGTGCCAGCAGTGAAGCGAACTATGGAAACACCATATATTTT
NA	NA	TRBV12-3/TRBV12-4	14	TRBJ2-6	CASIGSTGANVLTF	TGTGCCAGCATAGGTAGTACTGGGGCCAACGTCCTGACTTTC
many	TRBD2	TRBV5-8	14	TRBJ2-5	CASSLGLAKETQYF	TGTGCCAGCAGCTTGGGACTAGCGAAAGAGACCCAGTACTTC
many	TRBD1	TRBV7-9	15	TRBJ2-7	CASSPDRVSLYEQYF	TGTGCCAGCAGCCCTGACAGGGTGTCTCTCTACGAGCAGTACTTC
many	NA	TRBV9	12	TRBJ2-7	CASSPHPYEQYF	TGTGCCAGCAGCCCTCATCCCTACGAGCAGTACTTC
NA	TRBD1	TRBV12-3/TRBV12-4	15	TRBJ2-7	CASSSPGTGGYEQYF	TGTGCCAGCAGTTCCCCCGGGACAGGGGGCTACGAGCAGTACTTC
NA	TRBD2	TRBV12-3/TRBV12-4	14	TRBJ2-5	CASSLVGRSETQYF	TGTGCCAGCAGTTTAGTCGGGAGGTCTGAGACCCAGTACTTC
many	NA	TRBV20-1	11	TRBJ1-2	CSARVPYGYTF	TGCAGTGCTAGGGTACCCTATGGCTACACCTTC
many	NA	TRBV9	15	TRBJ1-3	CASSLRGSSGNTIYF	TGTGCCAGCAGCCTCCGAGGGAGCTCTGGAAACACCATATATTTT
many	NA	TRBV29-1	16	TRBJ1-1	CSVEDIGQGVNTEAFF	TGCAGCGTTGAAGATATAGGCCAGGGAGTCAACACTGAAGCTTTCTTT
NA	NA	TRBV24-1	13	TRBJ1-2	CATDFRENYGYTF	TGTGCCACCGACTTCAGGGAAAACTATGGCTACACCTTC
NA	TRBD1	TRBV29-1	14	TRBJ2-5	CSYELTGEGGTQYF	TGCAGTTACGAGCTTACAGGGGAAGGAGGGACCCAGTACTTC
once	NA	TRBV19	16	TRBJ2-7	CASTPKRYGASYEQYF	TGTGCCAGTACCCCTAAACGGTATGGGGCCTCCTACGAGCAGTACTTC
many	NA	TRBV6-5	13	TRBJ1-5	CASSYGLDQPQHF	TGTGCCAGCAGTTATGGACTCGATCAGCCCCAGCATTTT
NA	NA	TRBV7-8	12	TRBJ2-2	CASSFLIGELFF	TGTGCCAGCAGCTTTCTCATCGGGGAGCTGTTTTTT
many	NA	TRBV4-1	16	TRBJ1-5	CASSQRANRADQPQHF	TGCGCCAGCAGCCAAAGGGCCAACAGGGCCGATCAGCCCCAGCATTTT
many	NA	TRBV15	13	TRBJ2-5	CATRRPLGKTQYF	TGTGCCACCAGGAGGCCGTTAGGGAAGACCCAGTACTTC
many	NA	TRBV12-5	13	TRBJ2-5	CASGFPGVETQYF	TGTGCTAGTGGTTTCCCTGGGGTAGAGACCCAGTACTTC
NA	NA	TRBV24-1	14	TRBJ2-2	CATSLPLGTGELFF	TGTGCCACCTCCCTCCCCCTGGGAACCGGGGAGCTGTTTTTT
NA	NA	TRBV10-3	14	TRBJ1-3	CAISATGVGNTIYF	TGTGCCATCAGTGCTACGGGGGTAGGAAACACCATATATTTT
many	NA	TRBV28	11	TRBJ1-5	CASSPPGPQHF	TGTGCCAGCAGCCCCCCGGGGCCCCAGCATTTT
many	NA	TRBV15	14	TRBJ1-1	CATSRAGRSDEAFF	TGTGCCACCAGCAGAGCCGGGAGGTCAGATGAAGCTTTCTTT
NA	TRBD1	TRBV10-3	15	TRBJ1-2	CAGRTGGADGYGYTF	TGTGCCGGAAGGACAGGGGGCGCGGACGGCTATGGCTACACCTTC
many	NA	TRBV12-3/TRBV12-4	15	TRBJ2-7	CASSLPTGSPYEQYF	TGTGCCAGCAGTCTCCCGACGGGGTCTCCCTACGAGCAGTACTTC
NA	TRBD1	TRBV2	15	TRBJ2-7	CASSDPGQGAYEQYF	TGTGCCAGCAGTGACCCGGGACAGGGGGCGTACGAGCAGTACTTC
many	NA	TRBV5-1	17	TRBJ2-6	CASSSQGGRSGANVLTF	TGCGCCAGCAGCTCACAGGGTGGCAGGTCTGGGGCCAACGTCCTGACTTTC
many	TRBD2	TRBV11-2	14	TRBJ2-5	CASSLEREGETQYF	TGTGCCAGCAGCCTCGAGCGGGAGGGTGAGACCCAGTACTTC
NA	TRBD1	TRBV20-1	13	TRBJ1-6	CSYYPTGRTPLHF	TGCAGTTACTATCCGACAGGGAGGACACCCCTCCACTTT
many	NA	TRBV7-8	16	TRBJ2-7	CASSLAHGLGSYEQYF	TGTGCCAGCAGCTTAGCGCATGGCCTTGGGTCCTACGAGCAGTACTTC
few	TRBD2	TRBV11-3	17	TRBJ2-7	CASSLAPGLAGGNEQYF	TGTGCCAGCAGCTTAGCCCCCGGACTAGCGGGAGGAAACGAGCAGTACTTC
many	NA	TRBV7-8	12	TRBJ1-2	CASSLGLYGYTF	TGTGCCAGCAGCTTGGGCCTCTATGGCTACACCTTC
once	NA	TRBV2	14	TRBJ2-7	CASSERDLGDEQYF	TGTGCCAGCAGCGAAAGGGACCTGGGAGATGAGCAGTACTTC
NA	TRBD1	TRBV25-1	16	TRBJ1-2	CASSGTGTAEPYGYTF	TGTGCCAGCAGTGGGACCGGGACAGCAGAACCTTATGGCTACACCTTC
many	NA	TRBV25-1	13	TRBJ1-2	CASSGDGYYGYTF	TGTGCCAGCAGTGGAGACGGATACTATGGCTACACCTTC
NA	NA	TRBV5-5	16	TRBJ2-7	CASSLKTTLRSYEQYF	TGTGCCAGCAGCTTGAAAACAACTTTACGATCCTACGAGCAGTACTTC
NA	NA	TRBV4-3	18	TRBJ1-2	CASSHEPGPLHSQYGYTF	TGCGCCAGCAGCCACGAGCCGGGACCCCTTCATAGCCAGTATGGCTACACCTTC
NA	NA	TRBV7-2	15	TRBJ1-3	CASVDLGSSGNTIYF	TGTGCCAGCGTGGATCTAGGAAGCTCTGGAAACACCATATATTTT
NA	NA	TRBV20-1	14	TRBJ1-4	CSASRPGPNEKLFF	TGCAGTGCTAGCCGTCCGGGGCCTAATGAAAAACTGTTTTTT
NA	NA	TRBV12-5	15	TRBJ2-7	CASGLVIGSAYEQYF	TGTGCTAGTGGTTTGGTAATAGGGTCAGCCTACGAGCAGTACTTC